These 10 T cell receptor beta chains came from one sample sequenced in a study of T cell changes during pregnancy in multiple sclerosis. Sequenced by immunoSEQ multiplex PCR; TCRdb stores in-frame clones only, minus some. The sample records about 68,000 clones, about nine tenths being singletons. Sequenced material: peripheral blood, taken in the third trimester of pregnancy. The receptors shown here come from a female donor with multiple sclerosis, enrolled in a pregnancy study.

The chain recombines TRBV4-1 with TRBJ1-2; D is ambiguous. Germline V CDR1 and CDR2: MGHRA, YSYEKL. This CDR3 has 14 residues. V gave up 0 bases and J gave up 4 bases, with 9 bases separating them. CDR3 amino acids: CASSQEWSFYGYTF. The CDR3 DNA reads TGCGCCAGCAGCCAAGAGTGGAGTTTCTATGGCTACACCTTC.

The chain carries TRBV10-3 and TRBJ1-2; 7 bases fit TRBD1. CDR3 length: 14 residues. The junction had 7 bases not matched to a gene; V was cut back by 5 bases and J by 4 bases. Germline assignment: CDR1 ENHRY and CDR2 SYGVKD. CDR3 amino acids: CAISPATGPYGYTF. The CDR3 DNA reads as TGTGCCATCAGTCCCGCGACAGGGCCCTATGGCTACACCTTC.

The CDR3 reads CASRTGGAGDTQYF. For the CDR3, the DNA is TGTGCCAGCAGAACAGGGGGCGCGGGGGATACGCAGTATTTT. This chain uses TRBV6-1 with TRBJ2-3; 9 bases map to TRBD1. V was clipped by 6 bases and J by 6 bases; unmatched bases: 7. This CDR3 is 14 amino acids long. Germline V gene sequence: CDR1 MNHNS, CDR2 SASEGT.

The chain links TRBV6-5 to TRBJ1-1; D not certain. The CDR3 is 12 amino acids. V was shortened by 6 bases and J by 4 bases, with 9 bases between the two germline ends. In germline, CDR1 is MNHEY, CDR2 SVGAGI. The CDR3 region has the DNA TGTGCCAGCAGCCAAACATTCACTGAAGCTTTCTTT. This sequence encodes CASSQTFTEAFF.

The rearrangement links TRBV27 to TRBJ2-1; TRBD2 matches 8 bases. CDR3 length: 16 amino acids. Germline V gives CDR1 MNHEY, CDR2 SMNVEV (reference sequence). The ends lost 2 bases at V and 3 bases at J; junction bases unmatched: 6. The CDR3 DNA reads as TGTGCCAGCAGTTTACTCGGCGGGGGGAACTACAATGAGCAGTTCTTC. It encodes CASSLLGGGNYNEQFF.

Turning to this clone: The sample contains more than one DNA sequence encoding this CDR3. J is TRBJ2-5 and V is TRBV7-2; no reliable D call. This CDR3 has 12 residues. CDR1 and CDR2 from the germline V gene are SGHTA and FQGNSA. Deletions cut 0 bases from V and 4 bases from J, with 3 bases between. CDR3 in DNA: TGTGCCAGCAGCTTAGCCGGAGAGACCCAGTACTTC. Translated: CASSLAGETQYF.

The chain recombines TRBV6-1 with TRBJ2-1, with D possibly matching TRBD1 (6 bases). With 2 bases removed from V and 6 bases from J, the gap between germline ends came to 17 bases. Looked up from germline, CDR1 is MNHNS and CDR2 is SASEGT. This CDR3 is 16 amino acids long. CDR3 protein: CASSEIETGMSNEQFF. CDR3 nucleotide sequence: TGTGCCAGCAGTGAAATAGAAACAGGGATGTCCAATGAGCAGTTCTTC.

The chain uses TRBV6-6 and TRBJ2-7; maybe TRBD2 (6 bases). Per the germline V gene, CDR1 is MNHNY and CDR2 is SVGAGI (reference sequence). This CDR3 contains 15 residues. V was trimmed by 5 bases and J by 3 bases, leaving 17 bases between them. DNA for the CDR3: TGTGCCAGCAGTGCCACAGCGGGCATAATCTACGAGCAGTACTTC. Protein: CASSATAGIIYEQYF.

The chain links TRBV5-4 to TRBJ1-1, with unresolved D. The CDR3 loop spans 13 amino acids. Germline-derived CDR1 and CDR2 are SGHNT and YYREEE (reference sequence). Trimming took 0 bases from V and 6 from J, leaving 9 bases between them. DNA of the CDR3: TGTGCCAGCAGCTTGGCGGGTCTACCTGAAGCTTTCTTT. Protein product: CASSLAGLPEAFF.

The chain employs TRBV4-2 and TRBJ2-5; tentatively, D is TRBD1 (6 bases). The CDR3 is made up of 15 amino acids. Germline CDR1 LGHNA, CDR2 YNFKEQ. V lost 0 bases and J 7 bases, leaving 15 bases between the germline ends. Here the CDR3 DNA reads TGTGCCAGCAGCCAAGACGCCAGGGGCGCGGGGACCCAGTACTTC. Protein sequence: CASSQDARGAGTQYF.